This T cell receptor beta chain was retrieved from a study of blood T cell repertoires in COVID-19 (TCRdb year 2020). With respect to the entire study: Samples from collaborators originated in the United States, Italy and Spain and spanned both the acute and convalescent phases of COVID-19. The prospective study material was composed of cDNA or gDNA derived from T cells, B-cell-depleted T cells, or PBMCs. Sample metadata almost always included a de-identified subject ID, COVID-19 status, age in years and sex. Where available, HLA class I and class II types were obtained from metadata supplied by the sample provider rather than from assay-based typing. Samples came from the ongoing ImmuneRACE study (first 160 participants) plus 1,254 subjects from 6 global collaborators. A freely available public database, intended as a resource for researchers studying the immune response to SARS-CoV-2, is where the repertoires were released. Deeply sampled blood TCRbeta repertoires from subjects exposed to, actively infected with, or recovered from COVID-19 were included in the dataset. The investigation overall reported the following: Clinical and demographic metadata were provided uncurated, with the amount varying by source and participant.

About this clone: The target of this receptor is not known. Base-call qualities are not available, and no considerably larger clone is one nucleotide away.

The immunoSEQ Assay, a bias-controlled multiplex PCR, was used to amplify TCRbeta CDR3 regions from genomic DNA. Turning to the authors' computational methods: Within the assay, amplification of reference gene primers was used to estimate how many nucleated cells each sample contained. To quantify the absolute abundance of each unique TCRbeta CDR3 rearrangement, sequence reads were collapsed and filtered. Productive Simpson clonality was computed per sample as the square root of Simpson's diversity index over productive rearrangements. TCRdb took this table from immuneACCESS and kept in-frame rearrangements with V and J called. Such tables lack part of the clones; where checked against another copy, unresolved V genes explain under half of the gap, and the rest is unexplained. D and trimming come from the DNA, and the V and J calls and clone size come from that table. In all, the sample holds around 250,000 clones, and 85% of those were seen once. The ten largest account for 4% to 6% of the sample.

Whole blood was collected in K2EDTA tubes by collaborating institutions according to the institutions' own protocols. Collaborator samples were shipped for TCRbeta analysis as frozen whole blood, isolated PBMCs, or DNA extracted from either sample type. V and J lose 1 base and 1 base, and a span of 7 bases separates them. The CDR3 starts with the cysteine, ends with the phenylalanine, and has 14 residues. Only the CDR3 portion is preserved as DNA: 42 bases, with reading frame beginning at the first base. For CDR1 and CDR2, the germline V gene (reference sequence) lists LNHDA and SQIVND. The chain is assembled from TRBV19 and TRBJ1-1; the D segment could be TRBD1, given 6 matching bases. The receptor was derived from a man aged 50 to 59 with active or convalescent COVID-19. Sequenced material: peripheral blood. The CDR3 here reads CASSIGTENTEAFF. In nucleotides, the sequence is TGTGCCAGTAGTATAGGGACAGAGAACACTGAAGCTTTCTTT.